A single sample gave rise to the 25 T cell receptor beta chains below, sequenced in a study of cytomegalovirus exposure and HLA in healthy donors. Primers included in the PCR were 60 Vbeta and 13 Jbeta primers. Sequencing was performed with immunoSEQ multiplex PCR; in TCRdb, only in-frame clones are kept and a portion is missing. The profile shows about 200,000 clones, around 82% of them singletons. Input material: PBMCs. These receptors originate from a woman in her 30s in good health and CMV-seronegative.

The CDR3 protein is CASSQAHGQGDQPQHF. DNA for the CDR3: TGCGCCAGCAGCCAAGCCCATGGACAGGGGGATCAGCCCCAGCATTTT. The chain couples TRBV4-1 to TRBJ1-5; the match to TRBD1 covers 10 bases. The CDR3 covers 16 residues. The junction had 5 bases not matched to a gene; V was cut back by 1 base and J by 5 bases. Germline V gives CDR1 MGHRA, CDR2 YSYEKL.

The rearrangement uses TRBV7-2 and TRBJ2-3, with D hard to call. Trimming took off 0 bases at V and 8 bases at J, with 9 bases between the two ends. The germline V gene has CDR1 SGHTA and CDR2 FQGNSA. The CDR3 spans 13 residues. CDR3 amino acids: CASSLANPGTQYF. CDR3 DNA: TGTGCCAGCAGCTTAGCCAATCCCGGTACGCAGTATTTT.

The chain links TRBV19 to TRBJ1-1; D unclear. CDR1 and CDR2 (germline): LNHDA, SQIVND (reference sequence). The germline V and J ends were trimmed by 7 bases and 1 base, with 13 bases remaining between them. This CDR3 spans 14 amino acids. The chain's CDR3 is CASTRPRSNTEAFF. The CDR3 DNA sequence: TGTGCCAGTACTAGACCTAGGTCGAACACTGAAGCTTTCTTT.

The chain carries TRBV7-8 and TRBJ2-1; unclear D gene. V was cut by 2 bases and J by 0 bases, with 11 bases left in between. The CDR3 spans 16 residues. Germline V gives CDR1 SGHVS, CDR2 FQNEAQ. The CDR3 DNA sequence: TGTGCCAGCAGCTTAATCTGGCCTAGCTCCTACAATGAGCAGTTCTTC. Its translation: CASSLIWPSSYNEQFF.

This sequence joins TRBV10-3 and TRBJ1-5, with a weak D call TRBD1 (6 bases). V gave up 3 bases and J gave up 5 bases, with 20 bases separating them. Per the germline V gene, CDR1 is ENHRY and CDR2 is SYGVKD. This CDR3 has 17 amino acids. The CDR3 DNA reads TGTGCCATCAGTGATATAAACCCACCGGGACAATATCAGCCCCAGCATTTT. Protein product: CAISDINPPGQYQPQHF.

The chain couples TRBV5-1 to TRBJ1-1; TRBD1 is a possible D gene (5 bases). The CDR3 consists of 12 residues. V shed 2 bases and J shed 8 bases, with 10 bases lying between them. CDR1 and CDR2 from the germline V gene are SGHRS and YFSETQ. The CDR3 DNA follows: TGCGCCAGCAGCTTTGAACCAGGGGAAGCTTTCTTT. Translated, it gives CASSFEPGEAFF.

CDR3 sequence: CASSLRLAGGLNEQFF. In nucleotides, the CDR3 is TGTGCCAGCAGTTTGAGACTAGCGGGGGGGCTGAATGAGCAGTTCTTC. J is TRBJ2-1 and V is TRBV27, with TRBD2 matching 14 bases. The trim removed 3 bases at V and 7 bases at J, leaving 5 bases unmatched. The CDR3 is 16 residues long. Per the germline V gene, CDR1 is MNHEY and CDR2 is SMNVEV (reference sequence).

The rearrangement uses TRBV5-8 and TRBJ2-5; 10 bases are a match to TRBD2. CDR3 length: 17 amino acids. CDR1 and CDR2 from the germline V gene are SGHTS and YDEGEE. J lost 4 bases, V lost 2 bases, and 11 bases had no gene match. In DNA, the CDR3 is TGTGCCAGCAGCTTCTCGGTCAGCGGGAGGGGAGGAGAGACCCAGTACTTC. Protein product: CASSFSVSGRGGETQYF. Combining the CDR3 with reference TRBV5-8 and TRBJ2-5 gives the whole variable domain EAGVTQSPTHLIKTRGQQATLRCSPISGHTSVYWYQQALGLGLQFLLWYDEGEERNRGNFPPRFSGRQFPNYSSELNVNALELEDSALYLCASSFSVSGRGGETQYFGPGTRLLVL.

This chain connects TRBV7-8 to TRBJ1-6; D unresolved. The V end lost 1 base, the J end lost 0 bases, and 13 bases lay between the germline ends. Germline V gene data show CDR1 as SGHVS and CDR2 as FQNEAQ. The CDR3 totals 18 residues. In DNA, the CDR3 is TGTGCCAGCAGCTTAGGGTTTGCCCCGAGCTCCTATAATTCACCCCTCCACTTT. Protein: CASSLGFAPSSYNSPLHF.

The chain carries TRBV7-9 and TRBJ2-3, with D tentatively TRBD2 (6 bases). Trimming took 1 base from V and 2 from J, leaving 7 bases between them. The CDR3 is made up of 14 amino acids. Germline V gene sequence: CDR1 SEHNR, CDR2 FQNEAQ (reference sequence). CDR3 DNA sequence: TGTGCCAGCAGCTTAGGCGGGAACACAGATACGCAGTATTTT. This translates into CASSLGGNTDTQYF.

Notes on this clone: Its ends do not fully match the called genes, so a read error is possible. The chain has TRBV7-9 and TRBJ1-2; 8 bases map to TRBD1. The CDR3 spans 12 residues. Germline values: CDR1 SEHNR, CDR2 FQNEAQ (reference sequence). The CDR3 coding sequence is TGTTCCAGCAGCCAGGGGGCTGGAGGCTACACCTTC. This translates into CSSSQGAGGYTF.

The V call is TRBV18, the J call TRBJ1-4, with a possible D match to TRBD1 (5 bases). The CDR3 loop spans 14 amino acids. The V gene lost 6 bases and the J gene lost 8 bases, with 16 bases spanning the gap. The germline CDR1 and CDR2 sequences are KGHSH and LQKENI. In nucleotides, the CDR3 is TGTGCCAGCTCCCCAGGGCAGGCCCCGGAAAAACTGTTTTTT. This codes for CASSPGQAPEKLFF.

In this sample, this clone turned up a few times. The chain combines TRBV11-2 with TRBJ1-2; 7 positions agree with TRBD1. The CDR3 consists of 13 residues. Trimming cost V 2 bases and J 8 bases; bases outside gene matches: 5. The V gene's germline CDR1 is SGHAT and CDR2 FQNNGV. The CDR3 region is CASSLSQGQGYTF. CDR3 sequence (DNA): TGTGCCAGCAGCTTATCACAGGGACAGGGCTACACCTTC.

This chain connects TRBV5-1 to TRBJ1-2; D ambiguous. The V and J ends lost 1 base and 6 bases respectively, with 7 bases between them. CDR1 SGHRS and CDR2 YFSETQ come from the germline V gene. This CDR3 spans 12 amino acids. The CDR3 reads CASSLPGDGYTF. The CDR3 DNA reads TGCGCCAGCAGCTTGCCGGGAGATGGCTACACCTTC.

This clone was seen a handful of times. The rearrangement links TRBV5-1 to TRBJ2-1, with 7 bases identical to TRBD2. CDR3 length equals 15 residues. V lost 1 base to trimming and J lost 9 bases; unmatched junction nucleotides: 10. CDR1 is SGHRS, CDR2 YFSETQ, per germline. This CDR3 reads CASSLQKGWEGEQFF. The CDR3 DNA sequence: TGCGCCAGCAGCTTGCAAAAGGGATGGGAGGGTGAGCAGTTCTTC.

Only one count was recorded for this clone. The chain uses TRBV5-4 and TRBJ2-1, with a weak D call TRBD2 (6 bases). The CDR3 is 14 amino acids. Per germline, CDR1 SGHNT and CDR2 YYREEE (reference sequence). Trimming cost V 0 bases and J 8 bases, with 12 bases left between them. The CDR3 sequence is CASSLGRGFDEQFF. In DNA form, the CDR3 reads TGTGCCAGCAGCTTGGGGCGGGGATTCGATGAGCAGTTCTTC.

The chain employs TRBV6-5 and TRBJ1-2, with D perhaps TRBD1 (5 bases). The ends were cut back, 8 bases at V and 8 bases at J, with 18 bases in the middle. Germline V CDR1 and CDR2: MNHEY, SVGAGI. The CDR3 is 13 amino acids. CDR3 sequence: CASGRQLGEGYTF. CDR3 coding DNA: TGTGCCAGCGGACGACAGTTGGGCGAAGGCTACACCTTC.

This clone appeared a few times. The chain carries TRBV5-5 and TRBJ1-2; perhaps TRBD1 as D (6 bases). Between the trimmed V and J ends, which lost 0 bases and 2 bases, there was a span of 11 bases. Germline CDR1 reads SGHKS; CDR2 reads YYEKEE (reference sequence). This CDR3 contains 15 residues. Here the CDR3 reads CASSLVAGANYGYTF. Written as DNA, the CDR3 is TGTGCCAGCAGCTTGGTCGCAGGGGCGAACTATGGCTACACCTTC. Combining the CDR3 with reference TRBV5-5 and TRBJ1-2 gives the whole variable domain DAGVTQSPTHLIKTRGQQVTLRCSPISGHKSVSWYQQVLGQGPQFIFQYYEKEERGRGNFPDRFSARQFPNYSSELNVNALLLGDSALYLCASSLVAGANYGYTFGSGTRLTVV.

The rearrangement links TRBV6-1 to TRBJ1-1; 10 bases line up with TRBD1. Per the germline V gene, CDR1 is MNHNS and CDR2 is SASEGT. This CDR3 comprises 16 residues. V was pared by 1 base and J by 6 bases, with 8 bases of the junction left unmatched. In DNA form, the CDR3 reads TGTGCCAGCAGTGAAGACTCCGGGACAGGGGTTGCTGAAGCTTTCTTT. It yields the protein CASSEDSGTGVAEAFF.

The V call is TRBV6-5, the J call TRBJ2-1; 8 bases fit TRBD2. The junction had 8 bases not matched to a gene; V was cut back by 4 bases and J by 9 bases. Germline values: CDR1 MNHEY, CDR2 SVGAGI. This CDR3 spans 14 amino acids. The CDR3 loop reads CASSWKGTSVEQFF. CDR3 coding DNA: TGTGCCAGCAGTTGGAAAGGGACTAGTGTTGAGCAGTTCTTC.

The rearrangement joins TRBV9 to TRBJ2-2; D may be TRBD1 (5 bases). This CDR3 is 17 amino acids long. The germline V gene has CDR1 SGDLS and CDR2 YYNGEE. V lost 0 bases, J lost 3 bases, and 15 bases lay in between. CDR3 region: CASSVEQVVADTGELFF. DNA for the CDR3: TGTGCCAGCAGCGTAGAACAGGTCGTCGCGGACACCGGGGAGCTGTTTTTT.

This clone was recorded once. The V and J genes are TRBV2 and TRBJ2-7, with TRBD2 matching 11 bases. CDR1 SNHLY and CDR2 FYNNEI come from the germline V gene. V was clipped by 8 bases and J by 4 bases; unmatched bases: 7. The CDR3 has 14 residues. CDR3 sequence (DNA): TGTGCCAGCTCAAAGACTAGCGGGGAGTACGAGCAGTACTTC. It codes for CASSKTSGEYEQYF.

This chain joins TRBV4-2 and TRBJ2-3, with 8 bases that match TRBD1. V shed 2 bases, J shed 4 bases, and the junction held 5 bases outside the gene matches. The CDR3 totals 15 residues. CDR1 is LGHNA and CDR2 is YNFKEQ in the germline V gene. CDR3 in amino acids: CASSQLDRVADTQYF. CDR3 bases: TGTGCCAGCAGCCAACTGGACAGGGTGGCAGATACGCAGTATTTT.

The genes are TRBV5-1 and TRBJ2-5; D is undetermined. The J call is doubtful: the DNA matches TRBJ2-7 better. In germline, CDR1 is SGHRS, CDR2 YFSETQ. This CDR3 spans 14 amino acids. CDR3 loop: CASSPPSLYYEQYF. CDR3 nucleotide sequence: TGCGCCAGCAGCCCGCCTTCTCTTTACTACGAGCAGTACTTC.

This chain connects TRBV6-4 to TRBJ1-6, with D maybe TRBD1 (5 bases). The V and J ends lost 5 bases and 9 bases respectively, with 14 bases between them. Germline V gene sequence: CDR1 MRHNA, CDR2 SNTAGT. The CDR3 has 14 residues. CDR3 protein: CASSPNQGLSPLHF. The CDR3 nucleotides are TGTGCCAGCAGTCCTAACCAGGGTCTTTCACCCCTCCACTTT.